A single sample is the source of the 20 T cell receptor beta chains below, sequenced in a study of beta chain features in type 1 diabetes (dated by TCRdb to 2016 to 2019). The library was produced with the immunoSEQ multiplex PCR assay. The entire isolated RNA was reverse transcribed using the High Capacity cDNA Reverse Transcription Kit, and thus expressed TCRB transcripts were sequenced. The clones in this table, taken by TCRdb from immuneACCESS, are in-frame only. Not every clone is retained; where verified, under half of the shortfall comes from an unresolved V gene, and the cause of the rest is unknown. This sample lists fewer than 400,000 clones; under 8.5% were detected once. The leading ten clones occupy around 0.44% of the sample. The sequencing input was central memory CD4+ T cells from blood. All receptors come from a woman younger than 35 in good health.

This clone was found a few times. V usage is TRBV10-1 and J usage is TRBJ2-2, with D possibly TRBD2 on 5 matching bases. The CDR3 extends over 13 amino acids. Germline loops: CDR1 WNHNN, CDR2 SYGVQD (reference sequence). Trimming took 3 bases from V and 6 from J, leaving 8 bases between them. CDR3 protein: CASSDSVAGELFF. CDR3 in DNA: TGCGCCAGCAGTGATAGCGTCGCCGGGGAGCTGTTTTTT.

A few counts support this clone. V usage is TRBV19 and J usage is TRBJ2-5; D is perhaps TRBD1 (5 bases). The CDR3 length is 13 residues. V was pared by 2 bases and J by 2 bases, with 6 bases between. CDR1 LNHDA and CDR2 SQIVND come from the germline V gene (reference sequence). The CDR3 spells CASSIQGQETQYF. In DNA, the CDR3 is TGTGCCAGTAGTATACAGGGACAAGAGACCCAGTACTTC.

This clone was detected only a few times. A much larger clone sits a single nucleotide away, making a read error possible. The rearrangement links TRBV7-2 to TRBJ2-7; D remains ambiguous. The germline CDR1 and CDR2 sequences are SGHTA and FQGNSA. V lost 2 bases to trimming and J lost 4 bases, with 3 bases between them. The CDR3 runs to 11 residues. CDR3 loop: CASSLSYEQYF. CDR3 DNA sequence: TGTGCCAGCAGCTTATCTTACGAGCAGTACTTC.

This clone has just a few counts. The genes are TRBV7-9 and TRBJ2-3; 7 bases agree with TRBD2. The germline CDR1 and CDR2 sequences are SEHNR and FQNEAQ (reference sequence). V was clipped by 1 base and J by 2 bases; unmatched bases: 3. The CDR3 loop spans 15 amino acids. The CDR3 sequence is CASSLEGLPTDTQYF. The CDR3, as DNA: TGTGCCAGCAGCTTAGAGGGACTACCCACAGATACGCAGTATTTT.

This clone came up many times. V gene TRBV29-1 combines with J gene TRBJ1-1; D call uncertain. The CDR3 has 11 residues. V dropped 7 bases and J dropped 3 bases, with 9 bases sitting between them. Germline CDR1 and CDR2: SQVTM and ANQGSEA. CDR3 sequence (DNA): TGCAGCGCGTTCACGGACACTGAAGCTTTCTTT. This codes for CSAFTDTEAFF.

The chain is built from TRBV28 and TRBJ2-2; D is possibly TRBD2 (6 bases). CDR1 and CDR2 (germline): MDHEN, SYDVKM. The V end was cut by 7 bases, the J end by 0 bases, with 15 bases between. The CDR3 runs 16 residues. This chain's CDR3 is CASNRGSIANTGELFF. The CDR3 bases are TGTGCCAGCAACCGGGGGAGTATAGCGAACACCGGGGAGCTGTTTTTT.

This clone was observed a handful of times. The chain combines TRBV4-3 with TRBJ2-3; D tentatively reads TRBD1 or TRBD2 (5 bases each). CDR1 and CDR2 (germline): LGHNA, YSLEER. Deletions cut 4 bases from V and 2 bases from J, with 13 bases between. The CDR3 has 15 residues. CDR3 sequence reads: CASSPRGGNTDTQYF. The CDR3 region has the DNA TGCGCCAGCAGCCCGAGGGGCGGCAACACAGATACGCAGTATTTT.

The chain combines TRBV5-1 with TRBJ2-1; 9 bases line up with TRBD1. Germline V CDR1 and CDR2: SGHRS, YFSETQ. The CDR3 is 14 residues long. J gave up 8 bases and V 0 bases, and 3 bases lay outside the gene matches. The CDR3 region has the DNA TGCGCCAGCAGCTTGGCGGGACAGGGCTATGAGCAGTTCTTC. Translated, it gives CASSLAGQGYEQFF.

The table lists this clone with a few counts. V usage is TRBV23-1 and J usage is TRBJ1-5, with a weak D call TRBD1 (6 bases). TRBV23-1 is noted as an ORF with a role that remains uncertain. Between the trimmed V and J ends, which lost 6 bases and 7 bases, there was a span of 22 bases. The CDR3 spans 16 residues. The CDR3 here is CASSPPPRGPRQPQHF. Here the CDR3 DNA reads TGCGCCAGCAGCCCACCCCCCAGGGGCCCACGCCAGCCCCAGCATTTT.

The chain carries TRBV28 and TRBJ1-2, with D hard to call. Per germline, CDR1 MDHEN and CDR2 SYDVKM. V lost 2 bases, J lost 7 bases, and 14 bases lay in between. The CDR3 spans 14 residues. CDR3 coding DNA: TGTGCCAGCAGTTTAAACCCGGCCAGGCGTGGCTACACCTTC. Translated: CASSLNPARRGYTF.

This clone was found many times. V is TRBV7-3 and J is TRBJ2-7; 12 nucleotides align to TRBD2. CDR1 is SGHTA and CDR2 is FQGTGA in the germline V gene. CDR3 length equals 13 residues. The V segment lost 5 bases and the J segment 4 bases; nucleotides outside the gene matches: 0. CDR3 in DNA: TGTGCCAGCAGCCTAGCGGGAGGGTACGAGCAGTACTTC. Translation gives CASSLAGGYEQYF.

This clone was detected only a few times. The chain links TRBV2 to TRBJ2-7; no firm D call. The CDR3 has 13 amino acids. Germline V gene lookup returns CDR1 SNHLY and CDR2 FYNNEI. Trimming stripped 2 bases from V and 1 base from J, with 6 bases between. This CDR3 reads CASSEPNSYEQYF. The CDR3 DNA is TGTGCCAGCAGTGAACCTAATTCCTACGAGCAGTACTTC.

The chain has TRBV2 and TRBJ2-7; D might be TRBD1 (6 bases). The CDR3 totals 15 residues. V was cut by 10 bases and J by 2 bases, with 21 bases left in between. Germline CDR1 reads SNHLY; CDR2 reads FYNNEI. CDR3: CATSLQGSATYEQYF. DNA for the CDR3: TGTGCCACCAGCCTCCAGGGGTCTGCTACCTACGAGCAGTACTTC.

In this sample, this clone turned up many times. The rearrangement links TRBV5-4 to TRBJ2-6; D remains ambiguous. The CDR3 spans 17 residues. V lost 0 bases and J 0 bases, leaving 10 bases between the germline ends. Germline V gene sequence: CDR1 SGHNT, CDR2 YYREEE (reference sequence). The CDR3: CASSLAGSLSGANVLTF. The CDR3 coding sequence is TGTGCCAGCAGCTTGGCGGGCAGCCTCTCTGGGGCCAACGTCCTGACTTTC.

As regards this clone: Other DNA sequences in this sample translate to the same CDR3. CDR3 region: CSVEVGGNQPQHF. DNA of the CDR3: TGCAGCGTTGAAGTGGGAGGCAATCAGCCCCAGCATTTT. V and J are TRBV29-1 and TRBJ1-5; D gene ambiguous. Germline V CDR1 and CDR2: SQVTM, ANQGSEA. V was trimmed by 1 base and J by 2 bases, leaving 6 bases between them. The CDR3 totals 13 residues.

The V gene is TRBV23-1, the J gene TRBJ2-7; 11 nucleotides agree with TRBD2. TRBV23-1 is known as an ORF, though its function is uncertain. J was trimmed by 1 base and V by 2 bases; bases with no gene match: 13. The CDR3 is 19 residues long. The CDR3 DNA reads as TGCGCCAGCAGTCAAAAGAAGGTTAGCGGGAGGGAAGGGTCCTACGAGCAGTACTTC. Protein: CASSQKKVSGREGSYEQYF.

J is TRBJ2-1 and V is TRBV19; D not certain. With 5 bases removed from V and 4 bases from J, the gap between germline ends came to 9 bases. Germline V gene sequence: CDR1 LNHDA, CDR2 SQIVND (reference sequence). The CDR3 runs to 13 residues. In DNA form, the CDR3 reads TGTGCCAGTAGTCTCGATTATTACAATGAGCAGTTCTTC. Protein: CASSLDYYNEQFF. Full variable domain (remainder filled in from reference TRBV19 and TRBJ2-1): DGGITQSPKYLFRKEGQNVTLSCEQNLNHDAMYWYRQDPGQGLRLIYYSQIVNDFQKGDIAEGYSVSREKKESFPLTVTSAQKNPTAFYLCASSLDYYNEQFFGPGTRLTVL.

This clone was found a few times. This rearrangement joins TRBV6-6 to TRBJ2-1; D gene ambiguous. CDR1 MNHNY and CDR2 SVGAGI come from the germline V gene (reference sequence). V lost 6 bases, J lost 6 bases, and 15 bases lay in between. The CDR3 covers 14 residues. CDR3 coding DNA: TGTGCCAGCAGCCCAGCAATTTCGGGCAATGAGCAGTTCTTC. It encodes CASSPAISGNEQFF.

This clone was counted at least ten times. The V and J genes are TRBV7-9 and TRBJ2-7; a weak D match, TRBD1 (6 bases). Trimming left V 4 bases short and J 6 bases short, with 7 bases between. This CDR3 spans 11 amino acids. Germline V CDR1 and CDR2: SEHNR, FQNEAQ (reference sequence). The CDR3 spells CASSSDSEQYF. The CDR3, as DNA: TGTGCCAGCAGCTCGGACAGCGAGCAGTACTTC.

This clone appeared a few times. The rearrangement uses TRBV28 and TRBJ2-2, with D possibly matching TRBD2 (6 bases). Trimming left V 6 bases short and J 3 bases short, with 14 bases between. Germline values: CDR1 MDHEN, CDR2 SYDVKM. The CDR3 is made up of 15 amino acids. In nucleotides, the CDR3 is TGTGCCAGCAGGCCCGGGAGTATGGACACCGGGGAGCTGTTTTTT. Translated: CASRPGSMDTGELFF.